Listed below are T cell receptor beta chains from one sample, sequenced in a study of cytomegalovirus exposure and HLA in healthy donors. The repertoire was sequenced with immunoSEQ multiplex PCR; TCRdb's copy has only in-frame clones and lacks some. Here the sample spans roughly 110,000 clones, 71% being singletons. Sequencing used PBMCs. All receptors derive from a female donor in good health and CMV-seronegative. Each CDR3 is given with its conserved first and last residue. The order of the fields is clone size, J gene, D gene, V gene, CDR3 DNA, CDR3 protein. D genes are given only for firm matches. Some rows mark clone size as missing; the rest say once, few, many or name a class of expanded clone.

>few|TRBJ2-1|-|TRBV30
TGTGCCTGGACTTTCTACAATGAGCAGTTCTTC
CAWTFYNEQFF
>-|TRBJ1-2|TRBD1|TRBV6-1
TGTGCCAGCAGTGAGTTTGGGACAGCAAGAGGCTACACCTTC
CASSEFGTARGYTF
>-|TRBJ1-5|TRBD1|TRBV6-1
TGTGCCAGCAGTGAAATAACAGGGGCGGGCCCCCAGCATTTT
CASSEITGAGPQHF
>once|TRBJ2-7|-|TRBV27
TGTGCCAGCAGTTTACGAGGGAGGCTCTACGAGCAGTACTTC
CASSLRGRLYEQYF
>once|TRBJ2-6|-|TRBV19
TGTGCCAGTAGTATCCTAGCCTTCTCTGGGGCCAACGTCCTGACTTTC
CASSILAFSGANVLTF
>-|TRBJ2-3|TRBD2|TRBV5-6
TGTGCCAGCAGCACCCCGGGACTAAGCACAGATACGCAGTATTTT
CASSTPGLSTDTQYF
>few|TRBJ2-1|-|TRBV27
TGTGCCAGCAGTTTATCCACCGGGATCGGTAATGAGCAGTTCTTC
CASSLSTGIGNEQFF
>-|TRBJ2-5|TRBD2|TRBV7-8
TGTGCCAGCAGCTTCCTCCGACTAGCGGGACGTAAAGAGACCCAGTACTTC
CASSFLRLAGRKETQYF
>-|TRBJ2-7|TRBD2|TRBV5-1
TGCGCCAGCAGCGGGGGGACGGGGGGGTACGAGCAGTACTTC
CASSGGTGGYEQYF
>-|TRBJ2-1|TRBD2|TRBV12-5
TGTGCTAGTGGTTTGTACGCTAGCGGGAGTATCCAGCAGTTCTTC
CASGLYASGSIQQFF
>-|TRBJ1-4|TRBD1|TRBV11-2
TGTGCCAGCAGCTCGGGACAGATTAATGAAAAACTGTTTTTT
CASSSGQINEKLFF
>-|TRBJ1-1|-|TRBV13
TGTGCCAGCAGCCCCGAGAGTAGGCGGATGAACACTGAAGCTTTCTTT
CASSPESRRMNTEAFF
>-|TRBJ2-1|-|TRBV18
TGTGCCAGCTCTGACCGACGGGGTGAGCAGTTCTTC
CASSDRRGEQFF
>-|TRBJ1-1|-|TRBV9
TGTGCCAGCAGCCCGAACAGGGAAGGCGAAGCTTTCTTT
CASSPNREGEAFF
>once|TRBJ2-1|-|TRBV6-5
TGTGCCAGCAGTAGACAGGATAAGCAGTTCTTC
CASSRQDKQFF
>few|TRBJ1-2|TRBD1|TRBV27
TGTGCCAGCAGACAGGGGCCTGCTAACTATGGCTACACCTTC
CASRQGPANYGYTF
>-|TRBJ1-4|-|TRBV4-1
TGCGCCAGCAGCCAGGAACAGGGAGCTAATGAAAAACTGTTTTTT
CASSQEQGANEKLFF
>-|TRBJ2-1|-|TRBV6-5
TGTGCCAGCCAGGATAATATGATTTACAATGAGCAGTTCTTC
CASQDNMIYNEQFF
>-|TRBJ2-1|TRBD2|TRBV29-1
TGCAGCGTTGAATTCCTAGCGGGAGGGGACCTACATGAGCAGTTCTTC
CSVEFLAGGDLHEQFF
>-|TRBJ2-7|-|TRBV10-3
TGTGCCATCAGTGAGTCCGGGTACAGGAGCTCCTACGAGCAGTACTTC
CAISESGYRSSYEQYF
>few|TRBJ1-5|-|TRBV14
TGTGCCAGCAGCCAAGGACAGACCTATCAGCCCCAGCATTTT
CASSQGQTYQPQHF
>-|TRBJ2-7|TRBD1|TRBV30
TGTGCCTGGAGTGCGGCCCAACAGGGGCCCTCCTACGAGCAGTACTTC
CAWSAAQQGPSYEQYF
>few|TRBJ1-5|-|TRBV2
TGTGCCAGCAGTCGGGACACTAGCAATCAGCCCCAGCATTTT
CASSRDTSNQPQHF
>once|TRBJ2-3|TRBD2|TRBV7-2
TGTGCCAGCAGCTTAGGTCCTAGCGGCTACACAGATACGCAGTATTTT
CASSLGPSGYTDTQYF
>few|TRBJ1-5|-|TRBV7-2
TGTGCCAGCAGCTTAGGGGACATTCCCAATCAGCCCCAGCATTTT
CASSLGDIPNQPQHF
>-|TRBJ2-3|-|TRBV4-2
TGTGCCAGCAGCCAAGAAGGCCTAGTTGGAGATACGCAGTATTTT
CASSQEGLVGDTQYF
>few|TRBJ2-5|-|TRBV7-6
TGTGCCAGCAGCTTACGACTACCACAAGGGGAGACCCAGTACTTC
CASSLRLPQGETQYF
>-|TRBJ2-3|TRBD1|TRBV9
TGTGCCAGCAGCGTAACCGGGACAGGGCCAGATACGCAGTATTTT
CASSVTGTGPDTQYF
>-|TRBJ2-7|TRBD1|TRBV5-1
TGCGCCAGCAGCTTACCGGGACAGGGTCTAAGGGAGCAGTACTTC
CASSLPGQGLREQYF
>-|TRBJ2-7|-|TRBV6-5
TGTGCCAGCAGTTACCGATCCCCAGGGTACGAGCAGTACTTC
CASSYRSPGYEQYF
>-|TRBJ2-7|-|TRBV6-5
TGTGCCAGCAGTACAACCGGGACACCATACGAGCAGTACTTC
CASSTTGTPYEQYF
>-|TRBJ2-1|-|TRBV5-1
TGCGCCAGCAGCCTGTCTGGATCTAGAGGCAATGAGCAGTTCTTC
CASSLSGSRGNEQFF
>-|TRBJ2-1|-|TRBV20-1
TGCAGTGCTACAACAGGGAGTGAGCAGTTCTTC
CSATTGSEQFF
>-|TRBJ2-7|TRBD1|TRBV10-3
TGTGCCATCAGTCTTGGGACAGCCAACGAGCAGTACTTC
CAISLGTANEQYF
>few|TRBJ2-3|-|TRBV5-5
TGTGCCAGCAGCTCGGGACATTCCACAGATACGCAGTATTTT
CASSSGHSTDTQYF
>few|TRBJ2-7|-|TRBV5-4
TGTGCCAGCAGTACGGACTACTCCTACGAGCAGTACTTC
CASSTDYSYEQYF
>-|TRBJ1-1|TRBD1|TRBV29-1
TGCAGCGTTGATCAACAGGGGGCTGAAGCTTTCTTT
CSVDQQGAEAFF
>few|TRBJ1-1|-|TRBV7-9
TGTGCCAGCAGCTTATGGGCCTCACGAAAGGGGGGGCGAAACACTGAAGCTTTCTTT
CASSLWASRKGGRNTEAFF
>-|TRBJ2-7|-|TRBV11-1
TGTGCCAGCAGCTTAGCGGGAGTTGGTCGCGAGCAGTACTTC
CASSLAGVGREQYF
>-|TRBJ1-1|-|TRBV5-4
TGTGCCAGCAGCTTCCGACAGCCTCTGAACACTGAAGCTTTCTTT
CASSFRQPLNTEAFF
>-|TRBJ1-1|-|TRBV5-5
TGTGCCAGCAGCTTTCGGAGAATGAACACTGAAGCTTTCTTT
CASSFRRMNTEAFF
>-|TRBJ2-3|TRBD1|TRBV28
TGTGCCAGCAGTTCACCGGGGACAGGGGAGGATACGCAGTATTTT
CASSSPGTGEDTQYF
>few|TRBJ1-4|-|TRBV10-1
TGCGCCAGCAGTGAGTCGGGAGACGTTGAAAAACTGTTTTTT
CASSESGDVEKLFF
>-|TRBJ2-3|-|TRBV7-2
TGTGCCAGCAGCTTAATGCGGGAAGCAGATACGCAGTATTTT
CASSLMREADTQYF
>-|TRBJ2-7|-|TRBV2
TGTGCCAGCAGCCCATCCCGGGATTTCTACGAGCAGTACTTC
CASSPSRDFYEQYF
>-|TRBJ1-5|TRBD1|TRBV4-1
TGCGCCAGCAGCCAGACATTGTGGAAGACAGGGGGTAGGCAGCCCCAGCATTTT
CASSQTLWKTGGRQPQHF
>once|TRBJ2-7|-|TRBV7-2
TGTGCCAGCAGCTTCCACCTCGAGGAGGGCCCCTACGAGCAGTACTTC
CASSFHLEEGPYEQYF
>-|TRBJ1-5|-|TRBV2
TGTGCCAGCAGACTTACGACAGGGCCCCAGCATTTT
CASRLTTGPQHF